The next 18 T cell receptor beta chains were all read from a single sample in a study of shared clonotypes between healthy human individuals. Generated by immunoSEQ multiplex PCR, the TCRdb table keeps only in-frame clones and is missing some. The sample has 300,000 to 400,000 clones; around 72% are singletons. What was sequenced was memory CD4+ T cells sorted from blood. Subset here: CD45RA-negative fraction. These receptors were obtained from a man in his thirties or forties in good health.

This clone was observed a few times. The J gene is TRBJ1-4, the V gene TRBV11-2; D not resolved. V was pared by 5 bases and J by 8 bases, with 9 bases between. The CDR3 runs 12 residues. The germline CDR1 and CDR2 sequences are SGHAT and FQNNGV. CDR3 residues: CASSTLSEKLFF. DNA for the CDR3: TGTGCCAGCAGCACCCTATCCGAAAAACTGTTTTTT.

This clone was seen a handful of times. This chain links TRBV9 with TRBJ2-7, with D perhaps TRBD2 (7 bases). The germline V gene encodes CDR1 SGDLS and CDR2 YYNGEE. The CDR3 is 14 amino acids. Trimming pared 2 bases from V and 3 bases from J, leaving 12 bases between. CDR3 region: CASSVKGEGYEQYF. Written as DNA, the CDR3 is TGTGCCAGCAGCGTGAAGGGGGAGGGCTACGAGCAGTACTTC.

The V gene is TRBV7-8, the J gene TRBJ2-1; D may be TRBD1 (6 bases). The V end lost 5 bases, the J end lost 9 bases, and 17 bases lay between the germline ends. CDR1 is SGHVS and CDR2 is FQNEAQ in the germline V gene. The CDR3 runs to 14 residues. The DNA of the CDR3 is TGTGCCAGCAGCATGGGGACATCCGGTCGTGAGCAGTTCTTC. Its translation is CASSMGTSGREQFF.

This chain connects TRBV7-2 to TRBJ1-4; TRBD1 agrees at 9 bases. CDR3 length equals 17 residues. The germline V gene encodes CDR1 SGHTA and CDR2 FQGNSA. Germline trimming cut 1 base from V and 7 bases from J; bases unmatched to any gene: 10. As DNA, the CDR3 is TGTGCCAGCAGCTTAGGGGGAACAGGGGGCGAGGGTGAAAAACTGTTTTTT. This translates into CASSLGGTGGEGEKLFF.

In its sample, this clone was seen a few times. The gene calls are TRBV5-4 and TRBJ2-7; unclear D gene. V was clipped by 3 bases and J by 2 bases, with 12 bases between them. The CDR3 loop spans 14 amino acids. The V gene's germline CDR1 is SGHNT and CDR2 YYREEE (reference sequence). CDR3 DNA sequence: TGTGCCAGCAGCTCCTTGGCGAGAGCCTACGAGCAGTACTTC. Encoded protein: CASSSLARAYEQYF.

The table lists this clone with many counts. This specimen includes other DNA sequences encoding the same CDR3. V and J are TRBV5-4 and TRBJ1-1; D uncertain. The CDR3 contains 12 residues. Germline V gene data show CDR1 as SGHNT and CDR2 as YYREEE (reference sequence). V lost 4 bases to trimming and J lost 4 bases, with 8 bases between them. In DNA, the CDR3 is TGTGCCAGCAGCGGGCGGGGCACTGAAGCTTTCTTT. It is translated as CASSGRGTEAFF.

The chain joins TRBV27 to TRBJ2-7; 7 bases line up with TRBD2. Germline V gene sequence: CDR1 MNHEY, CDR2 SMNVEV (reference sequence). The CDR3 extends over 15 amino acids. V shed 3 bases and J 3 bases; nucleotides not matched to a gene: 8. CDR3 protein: CASSFGGGDLYEQYF. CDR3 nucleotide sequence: TGTGCCAGCAGTTTTGGCGGGGGTGATCTCTACGAGCAGTACTTC.

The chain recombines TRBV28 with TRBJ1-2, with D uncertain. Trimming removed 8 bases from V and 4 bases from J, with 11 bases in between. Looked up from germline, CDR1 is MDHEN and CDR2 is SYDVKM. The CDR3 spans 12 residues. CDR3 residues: CASLGGVYGYTF. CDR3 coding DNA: TGTGCCAGCCTGGGTGGGGTCTATGGCTACACCTTC.

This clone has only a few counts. The CDR3 loop is CASSPGQLDNQPQHF. CDR3 in DNA: TGTGCCAGCAGTCCCGGACAACTCGACAATCAGCCCCAGCATTTT. The chain recombines TRBV6-6 with TRBJ1-5, with D possibly being TRBD1 (5 bases). Germline loops: CDR1 MNHNY, CDR2 SVGAGI (reference sequence). The CDR3 has 15 amino acids. Trimming cost V 5 bases and J 3 bases, with 14 bases left between them.

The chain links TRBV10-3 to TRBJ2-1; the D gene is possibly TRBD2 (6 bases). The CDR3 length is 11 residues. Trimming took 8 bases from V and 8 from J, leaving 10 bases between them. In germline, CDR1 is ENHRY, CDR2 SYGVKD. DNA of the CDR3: TGTGCCATCCGGGCTAGCGATGAGCAGTTCTTC. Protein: CAIRASDEQFF.

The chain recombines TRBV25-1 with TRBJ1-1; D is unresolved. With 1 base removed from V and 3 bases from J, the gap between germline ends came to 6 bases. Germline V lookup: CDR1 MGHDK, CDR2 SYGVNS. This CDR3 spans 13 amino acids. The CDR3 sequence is CASSESSYTEAFF. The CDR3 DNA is TGTGCCAGCAGTGAATCGTCTTACACTGAAGCTTTCTTT.

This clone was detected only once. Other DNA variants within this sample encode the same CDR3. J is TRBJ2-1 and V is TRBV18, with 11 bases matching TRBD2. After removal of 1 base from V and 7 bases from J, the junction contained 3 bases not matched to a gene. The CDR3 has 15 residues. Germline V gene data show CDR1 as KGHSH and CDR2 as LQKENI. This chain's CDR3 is CASSPLAGGVNEQFF. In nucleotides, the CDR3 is TGTGCCAGCTCACCACTAGCGGGAGGGGTTAATGAGCAGTTCTTC.

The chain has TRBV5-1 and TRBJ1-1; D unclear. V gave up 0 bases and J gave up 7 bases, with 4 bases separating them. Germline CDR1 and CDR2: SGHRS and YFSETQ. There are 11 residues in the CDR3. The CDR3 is CASSLGSEAFF. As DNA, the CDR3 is TGCGCCAGCAGCTTGGGAAGTGAAGCTTTCTTT.

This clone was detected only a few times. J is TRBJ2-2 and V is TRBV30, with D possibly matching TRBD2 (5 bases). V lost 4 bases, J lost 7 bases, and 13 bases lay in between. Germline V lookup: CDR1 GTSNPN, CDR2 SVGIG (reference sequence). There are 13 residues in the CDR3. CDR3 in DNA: TGTGCCTGGACCGAGAGGGCGGTCGGGGAGCTGTTTTTT. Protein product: CAWTERAVGELFF.

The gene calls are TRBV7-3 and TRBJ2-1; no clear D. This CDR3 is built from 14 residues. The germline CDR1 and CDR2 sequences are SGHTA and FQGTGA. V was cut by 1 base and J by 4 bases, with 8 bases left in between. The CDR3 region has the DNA TGTGCCAGCAGCTTAAAAGGTCTTTACAATGAGCAGTTCTTC. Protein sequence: CASSLKGLYNEQFF.

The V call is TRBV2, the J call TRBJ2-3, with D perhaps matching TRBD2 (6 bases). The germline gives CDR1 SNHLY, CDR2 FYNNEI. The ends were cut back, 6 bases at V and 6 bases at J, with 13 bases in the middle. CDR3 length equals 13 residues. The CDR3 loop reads CASSLGGEDTQYF. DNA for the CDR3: TGTGCCAGCAGCCTAGGCGGGGAGGATACGCAGTATTTT. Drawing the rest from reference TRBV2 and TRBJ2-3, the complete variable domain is EPEVTQTPSHQVTQMGQEVILRCVPISNHLYFYWYRQILGQKVEFLVSFYNNEISEKSEIFDDQFSVERPDGSNFTLKIRSTKLEDSAMYFCASSLGGEDTQYFGPGTRLTVL.

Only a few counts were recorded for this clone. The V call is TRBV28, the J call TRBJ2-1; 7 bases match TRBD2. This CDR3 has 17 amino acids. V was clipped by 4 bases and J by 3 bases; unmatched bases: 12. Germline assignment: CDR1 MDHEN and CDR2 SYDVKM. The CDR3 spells CASSSSSGNPHYNEQFF. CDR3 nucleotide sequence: TGTGCCAGCAGTTCCTCTAGCGGAAACCCCCACTACAATGAGCAGTTCTTC.

The DNA for the CDR3 is TGCGCCAGCAGCCAACCCGCAGGACAGGGCACCGGGGAGCTGTTTTTT. This gives the protein CASSQPAGQGTGELFF. The genes are TRBV4-3 and TRBJ2-2; 8 bases fit TRBD1. The CDR3 length is 16 residues. Germline trimming cut 2 bases from V and 4 bases from J; bases unmatched to any gene: 6. Germline V gene lookup returns CDR1 LGHNA and CDR2 YSLEER.